This T cell receptor beta chain was captured by sequencing in a study of T cell responses to AZD1222 COVID-19 vaccine. Study results and caveats: Most donors were white British and more were female, and clonal diversity was possibly underestimated. Unmutated variant regions are reportedly the target of nearly half of TCRs that are spike-specific. Just five to seven people given AZD1222 tested seropositive at baseline.

A note on this clone: Its antigen is undetermined. Other DNA sequences from this sample encode an identical CDR3 as well.

The germline gives CDR1 SGHRS, CDR2 YFSETQ. V was trimmed by 0 bases and J by 1 base, leaving 9 bases between them. The CDR3 is made up of 15 amino acids. TCRdb's copy holds only in-frame clones and misses some; the assay was immunoSEQ multiplex PCR. The sample shows approximately 100,000 clones, 85% to 90% of them seen only once. This sequence joins TRBV5-1 and TRBJ2-3; D uncertain. This receptor was identified in an adult in good health. The specimen comprised peripheral blood, sampled on day 0 of AZD1222 vaccination. The CDR3 loop reads CASSLGAGGTDTQYF. DNA of the CDR3: TGCGCCAGCAGCTTGGGGGCTGGGGGCACAGATACGCAGTATTTT.